This TCR beta chain was captured by sequencing in a study of identical twins. In its sample, this clonotype was seen a few times. Its specificity is unknown. MiXCR was run by TCRdb on the 5' RACE reads, yielding one entry per CDR3 protein. This sample has around 450,000 distinct CDR3 sequences, with approximately 14% found just once. Germline V CDR1 and CDR2: DFQATT, SNEGSKA (reference sequence). The CDR3 consists of 14 residues. The junction had 3 bases not matched to a gene; V was cut back by 4 bases and J by 1 base. The study, taken as a whole, reports: Among beta out-of-frame sequences, excess sharing between twins appeared weaker. Models predicted less out-of-frame TCR alpha sharing in monozygotic twins than was found. For cord blood, abundant beta clonotypes had fewer insertions, unlike memory repertoires, which showed none.

These data were also reused for a study on yellow fever vaccine responses in identical twins. From that study: Reportedly, twins showed a vaccine T cell response that looked partly convergent and partly personalized.

The source is a woman aged 18-29 years in good health. The rearrangement links TRBV20-1 to TRBJ2-3, with TRBD1 identical over 9 bases. The sequenced sample was CD4+ T cells sorted from blood. The CDR3 DNA reads as TGCAGTGCTACAAGGACAGGGGGCACAGATACGCAGTATTTT. Translating gives CSATRTGGTDTQYF.